The entry that follows covers one T cell receptor beta chain sequence. The specificity of this receptor is unknown. Base qualities are not provided; no much larger clone lies one nucleotide away. The cohort was made up of around 720 healthy bone marrow donors. At the time of sampling, every cohort member was nominally healthy, though immune exposures that went unrecorded were likely present. The donor tested CMV seronegative and was one of the 352 seronegative cohort members. A peripheral blood sample was collected from each donor, and TCR beta sequencing was performed on peripheral blood mononuclear cells. The Qiagen DNeasy Blood Extraction Kit was used to extract genomic DNA from the blood cell samples. Library prep was done by the immunoSEQ multiplex PCR assay. For the multiplex PCR, a mixture combining 60 forward primers for TCR Vbeta segments and 13 reverse primers for TCR Jbeta segments was used. The CDR3 region of rearranged TCR beta genes was amplified from genomic DNA by a multiplex PCR assay. Amplified TCR beta libraries were sequenced as 87-base-pair reads on the Illumina HiSeq System. The paper's processing steps were these. A later analysis tallied around 87 million unique TCR beta chains across the 610 or so repertoires, and around 10 million of those chains were shared by two or more donors. A nearest-neighbor algorithm error-corrected the raw reads and collapsed the reads into unique sequences, merging closely related sequences to remove PCR and sequencing errors. V, D and J gene segments were assigned by aligning CDR3 sequences to IMGT reference sequences. For a sequence to be retained, a match of at least six nucleotides was required to both a V gene segment and a J gene segment. Rearrangements were called productive when the CDR3 lacked stop codons and stayed in frame with V and J; all others were non-productive. Following IMGT convention, CDR3 was defined as the stretch from the second conserved V-encoded cysteine up to the conserved J-encoded phenylalanine. Sequences without an unambiguous match to a single V gene segment were excluded from the earlier analysis of over 500 of the donors. In an earlier analysis of 587 of the donors, V segments were called functional above 56.7% productive rearrangements and were called segregating when the between-donor standard deviation exceeded 5%. A statistical classification framework was built to diagnose cytomegalovirus status from the catalog of TCR beta chain sequences. V and J gene assignment, in a later analysis, came from comparing TCR nucleotide sequences with IMGT/GENE-DB human TR gene sequences. In a later analysis, CDR3 sequences and most-parsimonious VDJ recombination scenarios were assigned using the TCRdist pipeline. A later analysis defined each TCR beta chain by its CDR3 amino acid sequence plus V-gene family, and excluded reads lacking a unique V-gene family. As a way to deal with suspected cross-contamination and a sequencing artifact, a later analysis dropped hundreds of nucleotide sequences that were highly shared and had low generation probability. In a later analysis, a clonal expansion index was calculated for each public chain from normalized within-repertoire ranks of inferred template counts. In a later analysis, generation probabilities were computed using a VDJ recombination model fitted to out-of-frame rearrangements, and the results were checked against IGoR. In a later analysis, TCR-TCR, TCR-HLA and TCR-CMV co-occurrence was scored with hypergeometric tests, and a repertoire-size bias correction was applied to TCR pairs. False discovery rates were estimated in a later analysis by permuting HLA or CMV assignments 20 times. In a later analysis, co-occurring TCRs were grouped with DBSCAN, and TCRdist sequence similarity was added when clustering was performed within HLA-allele-positive subsets. Repertoires with fewer than 30,000 or more than 120,000 public chains were left out of co-occurrence clustering, as were a handful of repertoires with anomalous nucleotide sharing. TCRdb stores this immuneACCESS table with in-frame sequences only. Part of the clones is absent; in the studies checked, under half of the shortfall reflects unresolved V genes, and no reason is known for the rest. D and trimming were read from the DNA, whereas the V and J calls and clone size are those reported in that table. The sample yields fewer than 90,000 clones; 76% were counted once. The ten largest make up 1.3% to 1.5% of the sample.

The germline V gene supplies CDR1 SQVTM and CDR2 ANQGSEA. The CDR3 starts with the cysteine, ends with the phenylalanine, and has 11 residues. The CDR3 DNA has 33 bases and is translated from base 1. The germline ends are 5 bases apart after V is trimmed by 4 bases and J by 2 bases. The source of the sample is a study of cytomegalovirus exposure and HLA in healthy donors (dated by TCRdb to about 2017). Context from the whole study: In an earlier analysis of some 550 of the donors, roughly 300 Gb of sequence data and 90 million to 120 million unique TCR beta sequences from roughly 180 million T cells were reported. An early release covering just under 650 HLA-typed donors comprised about 310 gigabases of sequencing data and tens of millions of unique TCR sequences. The genetic ancestry cluster associated with self-reported Caucasian donors included approximately 85% of the roughly 400 genotyped donors. The study aimed to test whether signatures of past pathogen exposure could be identified by cataloging public T cell receptors. The T cell repertoires of roughly 660 subjects were profiled by immunosequencing and related to cytomegalovirus serostatus. In addition to the first cohort of several hundred subjects, a separate validation cohort of over 90 different subjects was used. To predict cytomegalovirus infection status, the study combined high-throughput TCR immunosequencing, statistical association of individual TCRs with disease status, and machine learning. A later analysis re-examined previously published TCR beta repertoires from several hundred donors and added high-resolution HLA genotyping to investigate patterns of TCR occurrence. The later analysis used no new phenotypic data to find candidate immune exposures, relying instead on TCR beta sequences and their occurrence across donors. An earlier analysis of approximately 580 of the donors used high-throughput TCR beta sequencing to judge whether each TCR beta V gene segment behaved as functional or pseudogenic. Donor age, sex, ethnicity and CMV serostatus were collected together with the repertoire data. A later genetic analysis used genome-wide SNP genotypes for about 65% of the roughly 700 donors, treating that subset as a discovery cohort. All discovery cohort repertoires had been generated using a single sequencing platform. HLA typing included class I and class II loci at four-digit resolution. Typing coverage differed by locus: A, B, C, DRB1 and DQB1 were typed in roughly 629-630 donors, DQA1 in 500 to 550, DPA1 in 600 to 610, and DPB1 in around 490. Because of strong linkage in the cohort, 4 to 6 DR-DQ haplotypes were treated as single units for association and clustering. On average, roughly 250,000 unique TCR beta nucleotide sequences were sequenced per donor among about 400 genotyped donors of the cohort, with roughly 18% of those sequences being non-productive.

Findings and caveats that apply to the study as a whole: For the cohort, immune exposure information was limited to CMV serostatus. The authors suggested that the approach could potentially be generalized to other disease states and immunological phenotypes. Correlated functional status among segregating V segments might be attributable to linkage disequilibrium, but an unknown experimental factor could not be ruled out. A total of fewer than 200 TCR beta chains were listed by the study as associated with cytomegalovirus. A further reported finding was that TCR beta sequences accurately predicted the HLA-A and HLA-B alleles for most subjects in the first cohort. Presence/absence analyses assumed roughly uniform sequencing depth across donors, an assumption that may not hold. In a later analysis, most CMV-associated TCR beta chains were found to appear HLA-restricted, with HLA associations seemingly driven largely by CMV exposure. When HLA alleles, especially DR and DQ, strongly co-occurred, attributing TCR associations to individual alleles was difficult. In an earlier analysis of approximately 590 of the donors, most TCR beta V segments appeared in productive rearrangements about 90% or about 30% of the time, broadly matching IMGT annotations. A few of the identified cytomegalovirus-associated TCR beta chains were confirmed in vitro to be specific for cytomegalovirus antigens. In a later genetic analysis, a missense DCLRE1C variant was associated with V-gene and J-gene trimming of TCR beta chains, and the association was replicated in an independent cohort. Some IMGT-functional V segments, including TRBV6-2 and TRBV6-3, could not be told apart with the 87-base-pair reads, so those segments were excluded. Seventeen rarely observed V segments, including chromosome 9 orphons, were excluded from the earlier analysis of a few hundred of the donors because counts were too low. Compared with equally common non-associated chains, HLA-associated TCR beta chains in a later analysis were more clonally expanded and had lower generation probabilities. In both the original and validation cohorts, the classifier was reported to diagnose cytomegalovirus status with high specificity and sensitivity. Specific HLA alleles were associated with 16,951 TCR beta sequences at a false discovery rate of 0.05 in a later analysis. A later genetic analysis reported fewer N-insertions in productive TCRs among donors in an Asian-associated ancestry cluster than the roughly 650-donor mean. Across donors, most TCR sequences were observed very rarely, whereas some public TCRs were present in many individuals. A cluster of highly shared sequence variants was judged likely to be a technical artifact of the sequencing pipeline. In a later analysis, the rate of TCR association differed among HLA loci, with DRB1 alleles having the most associated TCRs and HLA-C alleles having the fewest. Because HLA typing was missing for some donors at each locus, association tests included only the typed subset. This cohort had only TCR beta chains sequenced, and the lack of alpha or paired-chain data limited which features could be detected. In a later analysis, several top co-occurrence clusters were reported to appear linked to parvovirus B19, influenza, CMV and Epstein-Barr virus.

The chain links TRBV29-1 with TRBJ2-5; no D gene is confidently identified. The sequence was collected from a male donor in good health and CMV-seronegative. The sample consisted of PBMCs. The CDR3 here reads CSVVVQETQYF. The DNA sequence is TGCAGCGTTGTCGTTCAAGAGACCCAGTACTTC. The CDR3, completed at both ends by the reference TRBV29-1 and TRBJ2-5 genes, gives the full variable domain SAVISQKPSRDICQRGTSLTIQCQVDSQVTMMFWYRQQPGQSLTLIATANQGSEATYESGFVIDKFPISRPNLTFSTLTVSNMSPEDSSIYLCSVVVQETQYFGPGTRLLVL.